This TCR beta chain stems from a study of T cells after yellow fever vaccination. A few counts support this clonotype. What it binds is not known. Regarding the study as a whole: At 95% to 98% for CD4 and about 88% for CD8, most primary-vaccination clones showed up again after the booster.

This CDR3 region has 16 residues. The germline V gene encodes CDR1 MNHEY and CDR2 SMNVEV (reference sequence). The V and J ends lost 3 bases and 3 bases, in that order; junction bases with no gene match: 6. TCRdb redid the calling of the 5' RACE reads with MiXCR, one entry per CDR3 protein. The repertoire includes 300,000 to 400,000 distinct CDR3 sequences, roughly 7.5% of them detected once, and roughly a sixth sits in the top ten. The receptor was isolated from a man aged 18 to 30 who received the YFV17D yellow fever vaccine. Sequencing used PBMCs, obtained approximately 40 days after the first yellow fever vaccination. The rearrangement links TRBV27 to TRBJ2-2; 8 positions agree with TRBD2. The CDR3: CASSFLRGAYTGELFF. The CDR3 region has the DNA TGTGCCAGCAGTTTTTTGCGGGGGGCCTACACCGGGGAGCTGTTTTTT.